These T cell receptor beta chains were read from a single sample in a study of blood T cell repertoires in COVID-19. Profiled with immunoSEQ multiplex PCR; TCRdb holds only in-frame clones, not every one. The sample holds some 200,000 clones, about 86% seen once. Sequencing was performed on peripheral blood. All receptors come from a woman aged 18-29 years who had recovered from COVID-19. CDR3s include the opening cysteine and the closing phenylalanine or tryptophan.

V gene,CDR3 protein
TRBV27,CASSLRGQVFLWEQYF
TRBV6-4,CASSELAEGYNEQFF
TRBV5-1,CASTSGDRADTQYF
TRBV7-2,CASSQTGQGSYGYTF
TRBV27,CASSFGLSYNEQFF
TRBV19,CASKNRRTGLNYGYTF
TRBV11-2,CASSLGEGTQGEKLFF
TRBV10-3,CAISDSGGGNEQFF
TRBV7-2,CASSLAVIQAGELFF
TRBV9,CASSVDPGGDTEAFF
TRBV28,CASSLSSSWYNEQFF
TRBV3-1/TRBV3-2,CASGSGTQYF
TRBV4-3,CASSQDQAVVPYNEQFF
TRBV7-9,CASSLAPSREAFF
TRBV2,CASTMNTEAFF
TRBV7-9,CASSSLGQGNSPLHF
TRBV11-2,CASSSGQSINYGYTF
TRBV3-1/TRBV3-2,CASSQGSGRPTDTQYF
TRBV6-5,CASRTPGGLDTQYF
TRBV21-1,CASSGQGVEAFF
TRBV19,CASTRAGKKNYGYTF
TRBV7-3,CASSLSGNGDDTQYF
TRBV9,CASSLLSGANVLTF
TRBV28,CASRSSGSYNEQFF
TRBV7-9,CASSPGPGGTPYNEQFF
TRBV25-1,CASSTGGNTIYF
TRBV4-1,CASSQGTSGVDEQYF
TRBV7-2,CASSAQWTGYGYTF
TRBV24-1,CATSDPGQGSYEQYF